The present T cell receptor beta chain was sequenced within a study of early T cells in non-severe SARS-CoV-2 infection. This clonotype was seen a few times. TCRdb used MiXCR to reprocess the 5' RACE reads, holding one entry per CDR3 protein. The table records 65,000 to 90,000 distinct CDR3 sequences, roughly an eighth of them present only once. The sequenced material came from whole blood. This sequence was found in an adult who was a healthcare worker with PCR-confirmed SARS-CoV-2 infection or an uninfected control (not recorded which).

CDR3 DNA: TGTGCCAGCCACCCGAATCGAGAAGATACGCAGTATTTT. Translation: CASHPNREDTQYF. This chain joins TRBV12-3 or TRBV12-4 and TRBJ2-3; D is undetermined. CDR3 length: 13 residues. Trimming took off 8 bases at V and 5 bases at J, with 14 bases between the two ends.